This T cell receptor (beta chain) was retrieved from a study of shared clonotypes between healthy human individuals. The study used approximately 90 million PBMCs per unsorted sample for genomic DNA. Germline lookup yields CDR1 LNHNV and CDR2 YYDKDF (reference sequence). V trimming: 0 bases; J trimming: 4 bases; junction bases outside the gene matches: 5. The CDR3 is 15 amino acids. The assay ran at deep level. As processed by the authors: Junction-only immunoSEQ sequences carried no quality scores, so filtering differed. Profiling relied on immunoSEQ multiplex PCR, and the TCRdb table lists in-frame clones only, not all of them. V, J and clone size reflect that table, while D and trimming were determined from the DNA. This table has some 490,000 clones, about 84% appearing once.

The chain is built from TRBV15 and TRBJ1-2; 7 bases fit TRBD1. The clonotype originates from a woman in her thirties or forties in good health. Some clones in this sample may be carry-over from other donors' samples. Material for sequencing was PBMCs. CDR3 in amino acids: CATSRDFTGAYGYTF. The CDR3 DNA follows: TGTGCCACCAGCAGAGATTTCACAGGGGCCTATGGCTACACCTTC.